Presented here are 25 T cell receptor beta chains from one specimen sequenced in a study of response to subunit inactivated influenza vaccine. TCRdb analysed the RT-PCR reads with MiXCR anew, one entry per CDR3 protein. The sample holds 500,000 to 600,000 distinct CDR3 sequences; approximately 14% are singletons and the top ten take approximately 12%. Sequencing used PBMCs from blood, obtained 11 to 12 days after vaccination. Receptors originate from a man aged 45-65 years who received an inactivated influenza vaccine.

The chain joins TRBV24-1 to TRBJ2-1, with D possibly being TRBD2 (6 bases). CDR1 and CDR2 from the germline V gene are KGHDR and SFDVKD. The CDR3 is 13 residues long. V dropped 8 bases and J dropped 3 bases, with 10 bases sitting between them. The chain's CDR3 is CATTGSNYNEQFF. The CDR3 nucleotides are TGTGCCACCACCGGGAGCAACTACAATGAGCAGTTCTTC.

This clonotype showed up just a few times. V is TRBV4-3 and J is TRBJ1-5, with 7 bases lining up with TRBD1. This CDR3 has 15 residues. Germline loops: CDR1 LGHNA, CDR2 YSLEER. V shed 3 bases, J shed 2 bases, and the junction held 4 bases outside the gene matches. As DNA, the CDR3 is TGCGCCAGCAGCCACCACACAGGGGGCAATCAGCCCCAGCATTTT. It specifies CASSHHTGGNQPQHF.

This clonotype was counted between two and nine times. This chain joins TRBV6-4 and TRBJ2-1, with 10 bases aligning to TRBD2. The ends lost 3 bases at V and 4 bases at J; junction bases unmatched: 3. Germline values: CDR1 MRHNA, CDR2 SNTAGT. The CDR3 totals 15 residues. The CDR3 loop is CASSETSGAYNEQFF. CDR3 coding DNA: TGTGCCAGCAGTGAAACTAGCGGGGCGTACAATGAGCAGTTCTTC.

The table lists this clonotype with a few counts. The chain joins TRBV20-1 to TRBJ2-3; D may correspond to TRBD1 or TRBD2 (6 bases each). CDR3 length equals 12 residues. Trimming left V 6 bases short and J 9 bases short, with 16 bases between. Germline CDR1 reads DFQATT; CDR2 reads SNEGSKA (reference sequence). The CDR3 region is CSASQGGGTQYF. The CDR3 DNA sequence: TGCAGTGCCAGCCAAGGGGGAGGAACGCAGTATTTT.

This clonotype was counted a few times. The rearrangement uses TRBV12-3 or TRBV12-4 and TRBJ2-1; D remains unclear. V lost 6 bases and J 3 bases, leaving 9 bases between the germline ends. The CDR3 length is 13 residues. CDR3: CASRGYFYNEQFF. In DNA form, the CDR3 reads TGTGCCAGCAGAGGTTATTTCTACAATGAGCAGTTCTTC.

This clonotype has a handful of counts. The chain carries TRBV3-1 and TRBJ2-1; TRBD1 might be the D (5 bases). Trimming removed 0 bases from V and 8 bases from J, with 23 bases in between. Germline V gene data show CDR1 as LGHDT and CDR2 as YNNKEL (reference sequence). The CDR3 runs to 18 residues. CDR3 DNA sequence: TGTGCCAGCAGCCAAGAAGCTGCCCAGCGTAGGAAAGGGGATGAGCAGTTCTTC. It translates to CASSQEAAQRRKGDEQFF.

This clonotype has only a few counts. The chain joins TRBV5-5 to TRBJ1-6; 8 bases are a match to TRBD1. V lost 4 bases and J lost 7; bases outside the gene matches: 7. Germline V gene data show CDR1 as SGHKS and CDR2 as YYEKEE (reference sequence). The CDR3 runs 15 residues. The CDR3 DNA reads TGTGCCAGCAGCAGGTCAGGGGGCCCAAATTCACCCCTCCACTTT. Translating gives CASSRSGGPNSPLHF.

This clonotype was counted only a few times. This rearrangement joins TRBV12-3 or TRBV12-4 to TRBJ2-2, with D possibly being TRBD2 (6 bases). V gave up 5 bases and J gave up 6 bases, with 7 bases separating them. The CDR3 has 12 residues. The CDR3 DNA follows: TGTGCCAGCAGTCCTAGCGCCGGGGAGCTGTTTTTT. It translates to CASSPSAGELFF.

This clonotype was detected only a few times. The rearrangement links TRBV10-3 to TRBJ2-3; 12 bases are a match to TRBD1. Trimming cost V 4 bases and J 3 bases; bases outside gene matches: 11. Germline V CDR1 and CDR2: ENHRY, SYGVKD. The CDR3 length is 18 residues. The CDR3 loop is CAISGLAGTGGRTDTQYF. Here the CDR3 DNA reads TGTGCCATCAGTGGTTTAGCCGGGACAGGGGGCCGGACAGATACGCAGTATTTT.

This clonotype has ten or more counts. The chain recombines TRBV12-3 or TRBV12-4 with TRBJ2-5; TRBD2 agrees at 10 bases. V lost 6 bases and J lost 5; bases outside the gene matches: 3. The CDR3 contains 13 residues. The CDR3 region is CASSLGLAETQYF. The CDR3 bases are TGTGCCAGCAGCTTGGGACTAGCGGAGACCCAGTACTTC.

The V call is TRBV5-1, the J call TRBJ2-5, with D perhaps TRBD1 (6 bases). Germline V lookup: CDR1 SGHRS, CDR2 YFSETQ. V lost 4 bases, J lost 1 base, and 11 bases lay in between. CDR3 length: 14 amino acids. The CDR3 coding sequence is TGCGCCAGCAGCACCGACAGGATCCAAGAGACCCAGTACTTC. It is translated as CASSTDRIQETQYF.

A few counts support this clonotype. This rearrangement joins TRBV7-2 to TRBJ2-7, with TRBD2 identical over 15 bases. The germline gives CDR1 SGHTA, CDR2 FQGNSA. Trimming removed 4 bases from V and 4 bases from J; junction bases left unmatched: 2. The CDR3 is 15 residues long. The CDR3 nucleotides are TGTGCCAGCAGCTGGGGGACTAGCGGGAGGTACGAGCAGTACTTC. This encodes CASSWGTSGRYEQYF.

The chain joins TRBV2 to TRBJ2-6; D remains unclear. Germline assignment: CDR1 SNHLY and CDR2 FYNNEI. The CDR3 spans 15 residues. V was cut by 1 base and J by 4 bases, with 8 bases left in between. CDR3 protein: CASSEGLRGANVLTF. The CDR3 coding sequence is TGTGCCAGCAGTGAAGGACTCCGGGGGGCCAACGTCCTGACTTTC. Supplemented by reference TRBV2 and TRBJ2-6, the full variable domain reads EPEVTQTPSHQVTQMGQEVILRCVPISNHLYFYWYRQILGQKVEFLVSFYNNEISEKSEIFDDQFSVERPDGSNFTLKIRSTKLEDSAMYFCASSEGLRGANVLTFGAGSRLTVL.

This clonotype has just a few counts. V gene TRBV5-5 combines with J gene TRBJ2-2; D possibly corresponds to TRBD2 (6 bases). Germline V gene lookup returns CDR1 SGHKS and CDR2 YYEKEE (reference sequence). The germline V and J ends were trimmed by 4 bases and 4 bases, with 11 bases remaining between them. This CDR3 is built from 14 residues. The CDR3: CASSTQAGTGELFF. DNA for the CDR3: TGTGCCAGCAGCACACAAGCGGGCACCGGGGAGCTGTTTTTT.

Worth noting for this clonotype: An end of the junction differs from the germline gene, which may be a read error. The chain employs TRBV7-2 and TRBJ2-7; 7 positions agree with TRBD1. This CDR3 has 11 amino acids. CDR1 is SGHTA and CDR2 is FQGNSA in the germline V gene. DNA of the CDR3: TGTGCCAGCAGCAACGACAGGGTTCAGCACTTC. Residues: CASSNDRVQHF.

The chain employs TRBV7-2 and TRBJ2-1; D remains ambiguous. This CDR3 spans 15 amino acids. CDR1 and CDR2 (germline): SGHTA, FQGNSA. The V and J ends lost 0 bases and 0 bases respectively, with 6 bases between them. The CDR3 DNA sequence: TGTGCCAGCAGCTTAGCCTGGAGCTCCTACAATGAGCAGTTCTTC. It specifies CASSLAWSSYNEQFF.

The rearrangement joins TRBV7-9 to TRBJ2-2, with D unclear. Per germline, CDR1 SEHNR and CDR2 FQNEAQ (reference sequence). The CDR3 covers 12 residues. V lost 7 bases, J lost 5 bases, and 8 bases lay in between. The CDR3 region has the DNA TGTGCCAGCACCGTTCTTACCGGGGAGCTGTTTTTT. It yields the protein CASTVLTGELFF.

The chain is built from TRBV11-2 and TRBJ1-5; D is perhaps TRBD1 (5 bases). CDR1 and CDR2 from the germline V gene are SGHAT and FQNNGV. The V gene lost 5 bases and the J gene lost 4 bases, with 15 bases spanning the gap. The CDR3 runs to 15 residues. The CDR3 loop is CASSADGGLNQPQHF. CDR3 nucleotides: TGTGCCAGCAGCGCCGACGGGGGTTTGAATCAGCCCCAGCATTTT.

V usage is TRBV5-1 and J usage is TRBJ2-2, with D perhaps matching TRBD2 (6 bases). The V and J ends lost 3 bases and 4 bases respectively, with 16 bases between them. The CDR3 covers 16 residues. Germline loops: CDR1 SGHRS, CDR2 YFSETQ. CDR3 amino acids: CASSSPGTSGTGELFF. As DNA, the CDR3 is TGCGCCAGCAGCTCACCCGGGACTTCCGGCACCGGGGAGCTGTTTTTT. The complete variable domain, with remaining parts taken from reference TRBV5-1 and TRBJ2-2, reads KAGVTQTPRYLIKTRGQQVTLSCSPISGHRSVSWYQQTPGQGLQFLFEYFSETQRNKGNFPGRFSGRQFSNSRSEMNVSTLELGDSALYLCASSSPGTSGTGELFFGEGSRLTVL.

The CDR3 nucleotides are TGCGCCAGCAGCTTGGGGGCCAGGGACACTGAAGCTTTCTTT. It is translated as CASSLGARDTEAFF. V usage is TRBV5-1 and J usage is TRBJ1-1, with a weak D call TRBD1 (5 bases). Per germline, CDR1 SGHRS and CDR2 YFSETQ. Trimming left V 0 bases short and J 3 bases short, with 9 bases between. CDR3 size: 14 residues. The whole variable domain, filled in from reference TRBV5-1 and TRBJ1-1, reads KAGVTQTPRYLIKTRGQQVTLSCSPISGHRSVSWYQQTPGQGLQFLFEYFSETQRNKGNFPGRFSGRQFSNSRSEMNVSTLELGDSALYLCASSLGARDTEAFFGQGTRLTVV.

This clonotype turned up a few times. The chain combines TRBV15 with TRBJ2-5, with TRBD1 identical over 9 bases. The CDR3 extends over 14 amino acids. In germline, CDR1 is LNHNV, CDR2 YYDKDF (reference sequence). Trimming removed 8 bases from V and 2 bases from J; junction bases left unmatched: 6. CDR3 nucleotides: TGTGCCACCGTGGACAGGGGTCCTCAAGAGACCCAGTACTTC. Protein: CATVDRGPQETQYF.

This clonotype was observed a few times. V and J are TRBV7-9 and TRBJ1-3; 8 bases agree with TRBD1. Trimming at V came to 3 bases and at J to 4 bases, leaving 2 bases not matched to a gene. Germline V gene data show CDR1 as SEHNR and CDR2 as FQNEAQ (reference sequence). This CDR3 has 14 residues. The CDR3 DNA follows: TGTGCCAGCAGCTTCCAGGGGGCAGGAAACACCATATATTTT. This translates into CASSFQGAGNTIYF.

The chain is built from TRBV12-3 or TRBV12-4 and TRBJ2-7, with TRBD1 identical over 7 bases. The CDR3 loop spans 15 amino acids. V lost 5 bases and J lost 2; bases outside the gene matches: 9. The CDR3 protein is CASSPRQGSAYEQYF. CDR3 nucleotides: TGTGCCAGCAGTCCTCGACAGGGATCCGCCTACGAGCAGTACTTC.

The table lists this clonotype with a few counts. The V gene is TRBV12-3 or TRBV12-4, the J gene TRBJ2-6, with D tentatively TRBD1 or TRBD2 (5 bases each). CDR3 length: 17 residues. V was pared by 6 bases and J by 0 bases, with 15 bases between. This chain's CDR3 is CASRSPGQISGANVLTF. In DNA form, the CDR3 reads TGTGCCAGCAGGTCTCCGGGGCAAATCTCTGGGGCCAACGTCCTGACTTTC.

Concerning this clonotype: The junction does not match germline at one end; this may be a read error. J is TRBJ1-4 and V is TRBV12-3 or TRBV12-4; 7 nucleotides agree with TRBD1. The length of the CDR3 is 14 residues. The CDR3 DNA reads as TGTGCCAGCAGTCAGACAGGGCCCAATGAAAAACTGTCTTTT. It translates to CASSQTGPNEKLSF.